This paragraph reports one T cell receptor beta chain. Its antigen is still unknown. No much larger clone is present one base from it, and per-base qualities are unavailable. The data stem from a study of T cell responses to AZD1222 COVID-19 vaccine listed by TCRdb under 2021. The study in broad terms: AZD1222 recipients given second doses at about 4 weeks or at about 12 weeks were pooled, since spike-specific TCR depth and breadth were not found to differ between the two schedules. TCR sequencing covered 233 trial participants: 200 to 220 given two doses of AZD1222 and about 26 given two doses of MenACWY control vaccine. Enrollment into the trials was organized by age into subgroups of 18-55, 56-69 and 70-plus years, and those subgroups contained around 150, 28 and 57 TCR-sequenced participants, respectively.

This specimen's time point label, per the study, means: baseline before first vaccination. Vaccinee samples were obtained from the UK trials COV001 and COV002, which included a single-blind randomized controlled phase 2/3 trial of AZD1222 (ChAdOx1 nCoV-19) in healthy adults. For TCRbeta chain sequencing, PBMC samples from trial participants were taken at day 0 and at day 28 after the second dose. What the research found in general, with its limitations: Vaccine-associated CD4 TCRs spanned the whole spike protein, with dominant responses in regions 160-218 and 743-854. Reportedly, almost half of the unique spike-specific TCRs recognized epitopes lying outside the regions that are mutated in the B.1.351 and B.1.1.7 variants. Only a handful of AZD1222 recipients were SARS-CoV-2 seropositive at baseline, limiting conclusions about previously exposed vaccinees. A significant rise in spike-specific TCR breadth and depth was observed after two AZD1222 doses relative to day 0 and relative to MenACWY recipients. The 56-69-year group was small, and its depth increase did not reach significance, likely because of low power. No day 14 peak-response samples were available, so repertoires were characterized only after the peak T cell response. Participants were mostly white British and included more females than males, and it was suggested by the authors that clonal diversity may have been underestimated.

From V the trimming removes 1 base and from J it removes 7 bases, while the gene matches leave 8 bases of the junction unaccounted for. The CDR3, from cysteine to phenylalanine, totals 17 residues. Of the read, only the CDR3 DNA is kept; its 51 bases are in frame from base 1. CDR1 and CDR2 (LGHNT, FRNRAP) derive from the germline V gene. The CDR3 regions of human TCRbeta chains were analyzed by immunosequencing. From the authors' description of their analysis: Repertoire TCRs were checked for matches against a reference library of SARS-CoV-2-specific TCRs that had been generated using the MIRA antigen-specificity platform. Breadth was defined as the fraction of unique TCRs that were SARS-CoV-2-associated, and depth was defined as the fraction of total T cells that were SARS-CoV-2-associated. Using the MIRA data, each spike-specific TCR was mapped to the spike region that the TCR reacts to and placed in a CD4 or CD8 class. Log10-transformed breadth and depth values were compared by one-way ANOVA with Sidak's multiple comparisons tests. TCRdb stores this immuneACCESS table with in-frame sequences only. Part of the clones is absent; in the studies checked, under half of the shortfall reflects unresolved V genes, and no reason is known for the rest. The D gene and trimming were derived from the DNA, and the V and J assignments and clone size from that table. This sample is represented by about 84,000 clones; roughly 87% of them were singletons. The ten largest clones add up to about 1.6% of the sample.

The source material was peripheral blood, sampled on day 0 of AZD1222 vaccination. The V gene is TRBV12-5 and the J gene is TRBJ2-1; TRBD2 fits 12 bases in the junction. This TCR derives from an adult in good health. The nucleotides are TGTGCTAGTGGTTTGGCCGCGACTAGCGGGAGTCGGAATGAGCAGTTCTTC. Its protein product is CASGLAATSGSRNEQFF.